This TCR beta chain was recorded in a study of response to subunit inactivated influenza vaccine. From the RT-PCR reads, TCRdb called clonotypes with MiXCR, one entry per CDR3 protein. The sample includes about 520,000 distinct CDR3 sequences, around 7.9% of them seen just once. In its sample, this clonotype was seen many times. The antigen is undetermined. The CDR3 loop spans 15 amino acids. V shed 1 base and J shed 1 base, with 11 bases lying between them. Germline CDR1 is SEHNR and CDR2 is FQNEAQ (reference sequence). Study outcomes and limitations: With each seasonal influenza vaccination, the authors suggested, few new T cells are recruited.

This TCR was recovered from a man aged 45-69 years who received an inactivated influenza vaccine. Sequenced material: PBMCs from blood, taken roughly 24 months after vaccination. The chain couples TRBV7-9 to TRBJ2-7, with D perhaps TRBD1 or TRBD2 (7 bases each). The CDR3 sequence: CASSLDQGGSYEQYF. The DNA of the CDR3 is TGTGCCAGCAGCTTAGACCAGGGGGGGTCCTACGAGCAGTACTTC.